Each of the 9 T cell receptor beta chains below was sequenced from the same sample in a study of shared clonotypes between healthy human individuals. Only in-frame clones appear in the TCRdb table, and some are missing; sequencing was by immunoSEQ multiplex PCR. The sample holds roughly 2,500,000 clones, 93% seen once. What was sequenced was naive CD4+ T cells from PBMCs. Subset defined: CD45RA+ positively selected. These receptors all come from a man aged 18 to 30 in good health. Some clones in this sample may be carry-over from other donors' samples.

This clone was observed a few times. The J gene is TRBJ1-2, the V gene TRBV28; unclear D gene. In germline, CDR1 is MDHEN, CDR2 SYDVKM. The ends were cut back, 2 bases at V and 4 bases at J, with 14 bases in the middle. The CDR3 is made up of 15 amino acids. The CDR3 reads CASSLTGPVAYGYTF. In DNA form, the CDR3 reads TGTGCCAGCAGTTTAACGGGTCCCGTCGCCTATGGCTACACCTTC.

This clone was found once. The chain recombines TRBV28 with TRBJ2-3, with a possible D match to TRBD1 (5 bases). Trimming pared 8 bases from V and 2 bases from J, leaving 23 bases between. Per the germline V gene, CDR1 is MDHEN and CDR2 is SYDVKM. The CDR3 is made up of 17 amino acids. The CDR3: CASPPGAKGQVTDTQYF. As DNA, the CDR3 is TGTGCCAGCCCCCCCGGCGCGAAGGGGCAGGTCACAGATACGCAGTATTTT.

This clone was picked up one time. V usage is TRBV2 and J usage is TRBJ2-7; 11 bases match TRBD1. Per the germline V gene, CDR1 is SNHLY and CDR2 is FYNNEI. CDR3 length: 18 amino acids. J was trimmed by 1 base and V by 6 bases; bases with no gene match: 14. This CDR3 is CASRDTIPGQGGSYEQYF. The CDR3 DNA sequence: TGTGCCAGCAGAGATACGATCCCGGGACAGGGGGGATCCTACGAGCAGTACTTC.

J is TRBJ2-2 and V is TRBV2; 14 positions agree with TRBD2. In germline, CDR1 is SNHLY, CDR2 FYNNEI. The CDR3 extends over 16 amino acids. J lost 5 bases, V lost 6 bases, and 5 bases had no gene match. Here the CDR3 reads CASRGTSGSSTGELFF. DNA for the CDR3: TGTGCCAGCAGGGGGACTAGCGGGAGTAGTACCGGGGAGCTGTTTTTT. Based on the CDR3 plus reference TRBV2 and TRBJ2-2, the full variable domain is EPEVTQTPSHQVTQMGQEVILRCVPISNHLYFYWYRQILGQKVEFLVSFYNNEISEKSEIFDDQFSVERPDGSNFTLKIRSTKLEDSAMYFCASRGTSGSSTGELFFGEGSRLTVL.

The chain couples TRBV2 to TRBJ2-2; D may be TRBD1 (5 bases). The germline V and J ends were trimmed by 0 bases and 4 bases, with 9 bases remaining between them. This CDR3 has 15 amino acids. Germline assignment: CDR1 SNHLY and CDR2 FYNNEI. The CDR3 nucleotides are TGTGCCAGCAGTGAAGCGCCAGGGTTCACCGGGGAGCTGTTTTTT. Translation gives CASSEAPGFTGELFF.

This chain connects TRBV6-1 to TRBJ2-7; 9 nucleotides align to TRBD1. V shed 5 bases and J 2 bases; nucleotides not matched to a gene: 7. Per germline, CDR1 MNHNS and CDR2 SASEGT. The CDR3 has 15 residues. CDR3 DNA: TGTGCCAGCAGTAGACAGGGGGTGCGCCCCTACGAGCAGTACTTC. Translated: CASSRQGVRPYEQYF.

The genes are TRBV9 and TRBJ1-1, with D uncertain. Germline V gene data show CDR1 as SGDLS and CDR2 as YYNGEE. The V end was cut by 0 bases, the J end by 0 bases, with 6 bases between. The CDR3 loop spans 14 amino acids. This chain's CDR3 is CASSVVTLNTEAFF. The CDR3 DNA reads as TGTGCCAGCAGCGTAGTAACATTGAACACTGAAGCTTTCTTT.

The chain employs TRBV4-1 and TRBJ2-3; D is unresolved. The CDR3 runs to 13 residues. Trimming took off 0 bases at V and 3 bases at J, with 4 bases between the two ends. Germline-derived CDR1 and CDR2 are MGHRA and YSYEKL. CDR3 coding DNA: TGCGCCAGCAGCCAAGACAGAACAGATACGCAGTATTTT. Protein product: CASSQDRTDTQYF.

The rearrangement joins TRBV28 to TRBJ1-5, with 7 bases lining up with TRBD1. Germline trimming cut 3 bases from V and 7 bases from J; bases unmatched to any gene: 6. Germline V gives CDR1 MDHEN, CDR2 SYDVKM. This CDR3 is built from 14 residues. The CDR3 sequence is CASSFDREYQPQHF. The CDR3 DNA is TGTGCCAGCAGTTTTGACAGGGAATACCAGCCCCAGCATTTT.